This paragraph reports one TCR beta chain. Without the conserved terminal phenylalanine or tryptophan, this CDR3 likely stems from a read error. The germline CDR1 and CDR2 sequences are SEHNR and FQNEAQ (reference sequence). This CDR3 has 12 residues. The germline V and J ends were trimmed by 3 bases and 6 bases, with 9 bases remaining between them. After constant-region reverse-primer amplification, full-length variable regions underwent semi-nested PCR with Nested Universal Primer A. TCRdb recomputed calls from the 5' RACE reads with MiXCR, one row per CDR3 protein. The profile shows 55,000 to 80,000 distinct CDR3 sequences, roughly 23% of them singletons.

The chain couples TRBV7-9 to TRBJ2-7; D might be TRBD2 (6 bases). This TCR came from a female donor with breast cancer. The sequenced sample was memory CD4+ T cells sorted from a lymph node. Subset indicated: memory CD4+ T cells, CD4+CD45RO+CD25-. CDR3 amino acids: CASSLGGSEQYS. CDR3 bases: TGTGCCAGCAGCTTGGGGGGATCCGAGCAGTACTCC.